This is a list of T cell receptor beta chains from one sample in a study of blood T cell repertoires in COVID-19. Using immunoSEQ multiplex PCR, the repertoire was profiled, and TCRdb retains in-frame clones only, with some absent. The profile shows about 83,000 clones, about four fifths of them singletons. The sequencing input was peripheral blood. Source of these receptors: a woman of 80 years or more with acute or convalescent COVID-19. CDR3s include the opening cysteine and the closing phenylalanine or tryptophan. D genes are given only for firm matches.

d_call | j_call | v_call | cdr3_aa
TRBD1 | TRBJ2-7 | TRBV18 | CASSPTRTGGSESHYEQYF
TRBD2 | TRBJ2-5 | TRBV7-2 | CASSLAATSGGRGKTQYF
NA | TRBJ1-2 | TRBV7-9 | CASSWTFGGRGYGYTF
TRBD1 | TRBJ2-7 | TRBV19 | CASKPGGLYEQYF
TRBD1 | TRBJ1-2 | TRBV19 | CASSPWDRGNGYTF
NA | TRBJ2-3 | TRBV30 | CAWSGVEGGRSDTQYF
NA | TRBJ1-1 | TRBV11-2 | CASSLTPGGQAEAFF
TRBD1 | TRBJ1-6 | TRBV9 | CASSTGQGFNNSPLHF
NA | TRBJ2-1 | TRBV18 | CASSPPGRGGDEQFF
NA | TRBJ1-2 | TRBV12-5 | CASGLSLSRGSGYTF
NA | TRBJ2-7 | TRBV18 | CASSPPGAYEQYF
TRBD1 | TRBJ2-2 | TRBV19 | CASRTGVPNTGELFF
NA | TRBJ1-1 | TRBV6-5 | CASTSVGSEAFF
TRBD1 | TRBJ1-6 | TRBV28 | CASSYGDSDNSPLHF
TRBD1 | TRBJ1-3 | TRBV5-8 | CASGQGGNTIYF
NA | TRBJ2-7 | TRBV21-1 | CASSKDSPRGPREQYF
TRBD2 | TRBJ2-5 | TRBV10-1 | CASSVAGGQETQYF
TRBD1 | TRBJ1-2 | TRBV30 | CAWSVKGASIYGYTF
TRBD2 | TRBJ2-2 | TRBV18 | CASSPQDLGLAGGPGELFF
NA | TRBJ1-4 | TRBV19 | CAIGAGGRSTNEKLFF
TRBD1 | TRBJ1-5 | TRBV5-6 | CASSRTGWGNQPQHF
NA | TRBJ1-2 | TRBV4-3 | CASSQDRAGGYTF
TRBD1 | TRBJ1-5 | TRBV30 | CAWSRDRGNQPQHF
TRBD1 | TRBJ2-7 | TRBV15 | CATSNFPVGTGEGEQYF
NA | TRBJ1-1 | TRBV27 | CASRIQGGGTEAFF
NA | TRBJ2-7 | TRBV10-2 | CASSELTAYEQYF
NA | TRBJ1-1 | TRBV18 | CASSPVHGGMNTEAFF
NA | TRBJ1-1 | TRBV6-5 | CASFGNTEAFF
NA | TRBJ1-1 | TRBV24-1 | CATRGVRDPMNTEAFF
TRBD2 | TRBJ2-3 | TRBV5-6 | CASSLGVSSGGAPTQYF
TRBD2 | TRBJ2-1 | TRBV3-1/TRBV3-2 | CASSHLGGANNEQFF
NA | TRBJ2-7 | TRBV10-2 | CASSGTGLYEQYF
NA | TRBJ2-1 | TRBV6-5 | CASSLYPGVYNEQFF
NA | TRBJ1-1 | TRBV19 | CASSIGQAPTNTEAFF
NA | TRBJ1-3 | TRBV18 | CASSPTSAGVTGNTIYF
TRBD2 | TRBJ2-3 | TRBV3-1/TRBV3-2 | CASSQLAGRTDTQYF
NA | TRBJ2-7 | TRBV10-3 | CAISEEDGGASYEQYF
TRBD1 | TRBJ1-2 | TRBV5-5 | CASSSYRGSSYGYTF
NA | TRBJ2-3 | TRBV12-2 | CASRLRRTGIGTDTQYF
NA | TRBJ1-5 | TRBV28 | CASGLVQGIASNQPQHF
TRBD1 | TRBJ1-5 | TRBV28 | CASSARDRANQPQHF
TRBD1 | TRBJ1-4 | TRBV5-6 | CASSWAPGGANEKLFF